Below, 13 T cell receptor beta chains from the same sample are listed, as sequenced in a study of CD8+ T cells in alopecia areata. cDNA serving as the sequencing template came from extracted, reverse transcribed RNA. Profiled with immunoSEQ multiplex PCR; TCRdb holds only in-frame clones, not every one. The repertoire holds 200,000 or so clones, with roughly 64% as singletons. Documented treatment: oral pan-JAK inhibitor, 5-10 mg twice daily. Sequencing was performed on CD4+ T cells sorted from blood, taken at week 24, from a patient treated with tofacitinib. The receptors originated from a human donor with alopecia areata.

This clone was found once. The genes are TRBV30 and TRBJ2-3; 10 bases line up with TRBD1. The germline CDR1 and CDR2 sequences are GTSNPN and SVGIG (reference sequence). The CDR3 loop spans 14 amino acids. The V and J ends lost 5 bases and 9 bases, in that order; junction bases with no gene match: 11. CDR3: CAWEDRGPLRTQYF. The CDR3 bases are TGTGCCTGGGAAGACAGGGGGCCCCTTCGCACGCAGTATTTT.

The V call is TRBV28, the J call TRBJ1-5, with D possibly matching TRBD1 (6 bases). Germline loops: CDR1 MDHEN, CDR2 SYDVKM. The CDR3 has 16 amino acids. V was clipped by 6 bases and J by 2 bases, with 17 bases between them. The chain's CDR3 is CASRLSGAGGNQPQHF. The CDR3, as DNA: TGTGCCAGCAGACTATCGGGGGCCGGGGGCAATCAGCCCCAGCATTTT.

The V gene is TRBV7-9, the J gene TRBJ2-1; unclear D gene. The CDR3 is 12 residues long. V dropped 1 base and J dropped 12 bases, with 10 bases sitting between them. CDR1 SEHNR and CDR2 FQNEAQ come from the germline V gene (reference sequence). The CDR3 DNA reads TGTGCCAGCAGCTTAGAGGCCCGCTGGCAGTTCTTC. Translated, it gives CASSLEARWQFF.

The chain links TRBV2 to TRBJ2-3; 8 bases match TRBD2. V trimming: 7 bases; J trimming: 4 bases; junction bases outside the gene matches: 7. The germline CDR1 and CDR2 sequences are SNHLY and FYNNEI. This CDR3 contains 14 residues. The CDR3 is CASNIGGASDTQYF. DNA for the CDR3: TGTGCCAGCAATATCGGGGGGGCCTCAGATACGCAGTATTTT.

This chain uses TRBV7-2 with TRBJ2-1, with 15 bases fitting TRBD2. The CDR3 contains 18 residues. J gave up 6 bases and V 5 bases, and 11 bases lay outside the gene matches. Germline assignment: CDR1 SGHTA and CDR2 FQGNSA. The CDR3 is CASSPPAGLAGGGNEQFF. The CDR3 nucleotides read TGTGCCAGCAGCCCACCCGCGGGACTAGCGGGAGGTGGCAATGAGCAGTTCTTC.

The J gene is TRBJ2-7, the V gene TRBV28; D may be TRBD2 (6 bases). V dropped 4 bases and J dropped 2 bases, with 12 bases sitting between them. CDR3 length: 14 residues. Germline CDR1 is MDHEN and CDR2 is SYDVKM. The CDR3 region has the DNA TGTGCCAGCAGTTCCCCGACTAGTCCCTACGAGCAGTACTTC. This sequence encodes CASSSPTSPYEQYF.

The J gene is TRBJ1-1, the V gene TRBV6-5, with D unclear. Trimming stripped 0 bases from V and 0 bases from J, with 2 bases between. CDR1 and CDR2 from the germline V gene are MNHEY and SVGAGI. The CDR3 sequence is 13 residues long. In DNA, the CDR3 is TGTGCCAGCAGTTACTCGGTGAACACTGAAGCTTTCTTT. Its translation: CASSYSVNTEAFF.

The rearrangement joins TRBV12-2 to TRBJ1-5; the D call in the table, TRBD1, was not verified against the DNA. TRBV12-2 corresponds to a pseudogene. The CDR3 length is 15 residues. The CDR3 DNA sequence: TGTGCAAGTCGCCCGTGGACAGGGGTAGGTCAGCCCCAGCATTTT. Its protein is CASRPWTGVGQPQHF.

The J gene is TRBJ2-1, the V gene TRBV29-1; 8 bases match TRBD2. The CDR3 has 13 amino acids. Germline loops: CDR1 SQVTM, CDR2 ANQGSEA. Germline trimming cut 4 bases from V and 4 bases from J; bases unmatched to any gene: 3. In DNA, the CDR3 is TGCAGCGTTGGGACTAGCTGGTACAATGAGCAGTTCTTC. It is translated as CSVGTSWYNEQFF.

J is TRBJ2-1 and V is TRBV5-1, with 8 bases aligning to TRBD2. Germline values: CDR1 SGHRS, CDR2 YFSETQ. Trimming at V came to 4 bases and at J to 4 bases, leaving 10 bases not matched to a gene. The CDR3 runs to 16 residues. As DNA, the CDR3 is TGCGCCAGCAGCCCGGCACCGGGACTAGGATACAATGAGCAGTTCTTC. Residues: CASSPAPGLGYNEQFF.

The gene calls are TRBV4-3 and TRBJ2-1; D is possibly TRBD1 (5 bases). Trimming shortened V by 1 base and J by 7 bases, and 8 bases separated the two germline ends. Germline CDR1 and CDR2: LGHNA and YSLEER. The CDR3 length is 13 residues. This CDR3 reads CASSQVGPNEQFF. Here the CDR3 DNA reads TGCGCCAGCAGCCAAGTGGGGCCAAATGAGCAGTTCTTC.

This clone was observed a few times. CDR3 in amino acids: CASSQSGFQETQYF. The CDR3 bases are TGCGCCAGCAGCCAATCCGGGTTCCAAGAGACCCAGTACTTC. The chain has TRBV4-1 and TRBJ2-5, with D hard to call. CDR1 and CDR2 (germline): MGHRA, YSYEKL. Trimming pared 2 bases from V and 1 base from J, leaving 8 bases between. There are 14 residues in the CDR3.

Turning to this clone: The sample carries other DNA sequences with the same CDR3. The chain is built from TRBV5-1 and TRBJ2-1; D is uncertain. CDR1 and CDR2 from the germline V gene are SGHRS and YFSETQ. Trimming removed 4 bases at V and 6 bases at J, with 11 bases between. This CDR3 spans 13 amino acids. The CDR3 DNA sequence: TGCGCCAGCAGCCTTGGGCTGGCCAATGAGCAGTTCTTC. The encoded protein is CASSLGLANEQFF.